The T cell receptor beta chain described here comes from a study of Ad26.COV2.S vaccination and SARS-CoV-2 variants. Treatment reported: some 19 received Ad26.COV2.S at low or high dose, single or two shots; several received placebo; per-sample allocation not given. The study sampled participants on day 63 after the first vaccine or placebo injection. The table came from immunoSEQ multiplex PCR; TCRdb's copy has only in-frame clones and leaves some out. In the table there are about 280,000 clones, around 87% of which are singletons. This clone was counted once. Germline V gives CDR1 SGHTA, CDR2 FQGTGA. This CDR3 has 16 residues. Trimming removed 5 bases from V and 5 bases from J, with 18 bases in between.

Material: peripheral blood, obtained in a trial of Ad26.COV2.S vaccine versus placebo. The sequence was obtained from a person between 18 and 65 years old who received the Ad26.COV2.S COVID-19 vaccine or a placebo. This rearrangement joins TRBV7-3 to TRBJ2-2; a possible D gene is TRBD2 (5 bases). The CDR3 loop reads CASSPTGPPGTGELFF. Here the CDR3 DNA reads TGTGCCAGCAGCCCCACCGGGCCCCCGGGGACCGGGGAGCTGTTTTTT.